This TCR beta chain is drawn from a study of blood T cell repertoires in COVID-19. Study as a whole: Samples taken during acute and convalescent COVID-19 were collected in the United States, Italy and Spain.

As processed by the authors: Reference gene primer amplification gave estimated nucleated cell counts. The protocol was immunoSEQ multiplex PCR, while the TCRdb copy is restricted to in-frame clones and leaves out a portion. For V, J and clone size, that table is used; D and trimming come from the DNA. Of roughly 400,000 clones listed, less than 95% are singletons. The age range of participants was 18 to 89 years, with residence in about two dozen US areas. Cohort allocation depended upon clinical history that participants reported. The V gene lost 7 bases and the J gene lost 0 bases, with 14 bases spanning the gap. There are 15 residues in the CDR3. Germline V lookup: CDR1 MNHEY, CDR2 SMNVEV (reference sequence).

This receptor was obtained from a man younger than 35 who had recovered from COVID-19. Sequencing used PBMCs or T cells enriched from blood (not recorded which). J is TRBJ2-3 and V is TRBV27; D unclear. For the CDR3, the DNA is TGTGCCAGCAAGGCTCGCGGCACTAGCACAGATACGCAGTATTTT. Amino acid sequence: CASKARGTSTDTQYF.